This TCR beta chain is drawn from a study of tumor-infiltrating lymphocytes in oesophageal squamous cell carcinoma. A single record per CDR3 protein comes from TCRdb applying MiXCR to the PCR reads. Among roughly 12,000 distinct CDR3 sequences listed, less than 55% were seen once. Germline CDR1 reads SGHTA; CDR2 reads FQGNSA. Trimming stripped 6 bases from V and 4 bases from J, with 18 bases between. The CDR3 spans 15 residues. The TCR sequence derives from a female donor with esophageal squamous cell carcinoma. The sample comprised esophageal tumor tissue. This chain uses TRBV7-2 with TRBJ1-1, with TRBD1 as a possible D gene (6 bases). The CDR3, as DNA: TGTGCCAGCAGTTCTTATGGGGGGGCTAGCACTGAAGCTTTCTTT. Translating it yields CASSSYGGASTEAFF.